The 8 T cell receptor beta chains below were found in one sample sequenced in a study of T-cell memory formation after mild COVID-19. TCRdb itself ran the 5' RACE reads through MiXCR, one entry per CDR3 protein. The table lists about 360,000 distinct CDR3 sequences, 10% to 15% of them singletons. The sample taken for sequencing was PBMCs or a T cell subset sorted from them (not recorded which). Receptors were obtained from a man aged 18-30 years who had mild COVID-19 (a few samples of this study predate the infection). Cell type and time point are not known.

This clonotype was observed a few times. The chain has TRBV7-6 and TRBJ1-1; D may be TRBD1 (6 bases). V lost 1 base, J lost 3 bases, and 15 bases lay in between. The germline gives CDR1 SGHVS, CDR2 FNYEAQ. This CDR3 is 16 amino acids long. CDR3 amino acids: CASSLVFWTEDTEAFF. CDR3 DNA: TGTGCCAGCAGCTTAGTTTTCTGGACAGAGGACACTGAAGCTTTCTTT.

The table lists this clonotype with a few counts. The rearrangement links TRBV20-1 to TRBJ1-5; no clear D. Trimming took 3 bases from V and 0 from J, leaving 6 bases between them. Germline loops: CDR1 DFQATT, CDR2 SNEGSKA (reference sequence). The CDR3 sequence is 13 residues long. This CDR3 reads CSASRLSNQPQHF. CDR3 sequence (DNA): TGCAGTGCTAGCAGGCTTAGCAATCAGCCCCAGCATTTT.

This clonotype occurred a few times. The chain joins TRBV19 to TRBJ1-1; D is uncertain. The CDR3 is made up of 15 amino acids. Germline V gene data show CDR1 as LNHDA and CDR2 as SQIVND (reference sequence). V was cut by 7 bases and J by 6 bases, with 21 bases left in between. CDR3 nucleotides: TGTGCCAGTATAATTCCAACCGGTGACCCCGCTGAAGCTTTCTTT. Protein sequence: CASIIPTGDPAEAFF. Full variable domain (remainder filled in from reference TRBV19 and TRBJ1-1): DGGITQSPKYLFRKEGQNVTLSCEQNLNHDAMYWYRQDPGQGLRLIYYSQIVNDFQKGDIAEGYSVSREKKESFPLTVTSAQKNPTAFYLCASIIPTGDPAEAFFGQGTRLTVV.

Many counts were recorded for this clonotype. DNA of the CDR3: TGCGCCAGCAGCCAAGATAATAGTGGGGCATCCGAGCAGTACTTC. Encoded protein: CASSQDNSGASEQYF. This chain joins TRBV4-1 and TRBJ2-7, with D possibly matching TRBD1 (5 bases). CDR1 MGHRA and CDR2 YSYEKL come from the germline V gene. The CDR3 covers 15 residues. Trimming pared 0 bases from V and 6 bases from J, leaving 15 bases between.

The chain is built from TRBV29-1 and TRBJ1-2; D remains unclear. The germline V gene encodes CDR1 SQVTM and CDR2 ANQGSEA. V lost 6 bases and J lost 6, with 14 bases in between. This CDR3 is 12 amino acids long. The CDR3 DNA follows: TGCAGCGTGCACGGTGGGAAGGATGGCTACACCTTC. Amino acid sequence: CSVHGGKDGYTF.

The gene calls are TRBV4-1 and TRBJ2-7; perhaps D is TRBD1 or TRBD2 (5 bases each). Looked up from germline, CDR1 is MGHRA and CDR2 is YSYEKL. The CDR3 is made up of 15 amino acids. The V end was cut by 4 bases, the J end by 5 bases, with 18 bases between. As DNA, the CDR3 is TGCGCCAGCAGCCCGGGGCCTTGGTCGGATAACGAGCAGTACTTC. Translated: CASSPGPWSDNEQYF.

This clonotype has just a few counts. The rearrangement uses TRBV29-1 and TRBJ2-3; D remains ambiguous. Trimming removed 5 bases at V and 0 bases at J, with 6 bases between. CDR3 length: 12 residues. From germline, CDR1 is SQVTM and CDR2 ANQGSEA. The CDR3 nucleotides read TGCAGCGTTCAGTCTAGCACAGATACGCAGTATTTT. As protein: CSVQSSTDTQYF.

This clonotype was observed a single time. This chain joins TRBV19 and TRBJ2-7; D not certain. Germline lookup yields CDR1 LNHDA and CDR2 SQIVND (reference sequence). The V end lost 0 bases, the J end lost 5 bases, and 17 bases lay between the germline ends. CDR3 length equals 16 residues. DNA of the CDR3: TGTGCCAGTAGTATAGAGCTCCAAGCCCTCTACGACGAGCAGTACTTC. Encoded protein: CASSIELQALYDEQYF.